The next 19 T cell receptor beta chains were all read from a single sample in a study of T cells in Graves' hyperthyroidism and ophthalmopathy. Amplified regions were TCR beta CDR3 sequences from RNA transcripts. A first-round RT-PCR of the TCR CDR3 used the HTBI primer set. TCRdb recomputed calls from the multiplex PCR reads with MiXCR, one row per CDR3 protein. Of fewer than 650,000 distinct CDR3 sequences in the sample, around 15% are singletons; the top ten hold around 4.1%. The specimen sequenced was blood. The receptors were gathered from a woman in her forties with Graves' ophthalmopathy.

This clonotype was recorded many times. The genes are TRBV4-2 and TRBJ2-5; 14 bases are a match to TRBD2. V lost 0 bases and J lost 4; bases outside the gene matches: 7. Per germline, CDR1 LGHNA and CDR2 YNFKEQ. The CDR3 is 18 amino acids. CDR3 region: CASSQEGTSGSRSETQYF. The CDR3 DNA sequence: TGTGCCAGCAGCCAAGAAGGGACTAGCGGGAGTAGGTCAGAGACCCAGTACTTC.

This clonotype was seen repeatedly, ten times or more. The chain joins TRBV2 to TRBJ1-1; 9 bases map to TRBD1. Germline assignment: CDR1 SNHLY and CDR2 FYNNEI. The ends lost 1 base at V and 4 bases at J; junction bases unmatched: 10. The CDR3 sequence is 17 residues long. The CDR3 nucleotides are TGTGCCAGCAGTGAAGGCCCGGGACAGGGAATATTCACTGAAGCTTTCTTT. The encoded protein is CASSEGPGQGIFTEAFF.

This clonotype was counted at least ten times. The chain employs TRBV28 and TRBJ1-1, with TRBD1 matching over 7 bases. The length of the CDR3 is 13 residues. V lost 3 bases, J lost 5 bases, and 3 bases stayed unmatched. The germline gives CDR1 MDHEN, CDR2 SYDVKM. For the CDR3, the DNA is TGTGCCAGCAGTTTTGACAGGGCTACTGAAGCTTTCTTT. The encoded protein is CASSFDRATEAFF.

This clonotype was observed many times. This chain joins TRBV28 and TRBJ2-7; the D is unclear. There are 12 residues in the CDR3. V was cut by 3 bases and J by 3 bases, with 6 bases left in between. Germline V gives CDR1 MDHEN, CDR2 SYDVKM. CDR3 bases: TGTGCCAGCAGTTTCCCGAACTACGAGCAGTACTTC. It specifies CASSFPNYEQYF.

The CDR3 DNA follows: TGTGCCAGCAGCTTAGATCTAGCGGGAGAGGGCGAGCAGTACTTC. It encodes CASSLDLAGEGEQYF. This chain connects TRBV11-2 to TRBJ2-7; 10 bases are a match to TRBD2. This CDR3 comprises 15 residues. Germline V gene lookup returns CDR1 SGHAT and CDR2 FQNNGV. V lost 0 bases, J lost 6 bases, and 5 bases stayed unmatched.

Turning to this clonotype: This may come from a read error, since a much larger clone is one base off. The V and J genes are TRBV28 and TRBJ2-7; D is perhaps TRBD1 (6 bases). The CDR3 covers 14 residues. The germline V gene has CDR1 MDHEN and CDR2 SYDVKM. Trimming stripped 7 bases from V and 4 bases from J, with 17 bases between. As DNA, the CDR3 is TGTGCCAGCAATTTCATGGACAGACCATACGAGCAGTACTTC. Translating it yields CASNFMDRPYEQYF.

This clonotype was detected many times. V usage is TRBV20-1 and J usage is TRBJ1-1, with a possible D match to TRBD1 (5 bases). The germline CDR1 and CDR2 sequences are DFQATT and SNEGSKA (reference sequence). This CDR3 is 15 amino acids long. Trimming shortened V by 3 bases and J by 5 bases, and 19 bases separated the two germline ends. DNA for the CDR3: TGCAGTGCTAGGGGGGAAGCGGGTTTCAAAACTGAAGCTTTCTTT. Its translation: CSARGEAGFKTEAFF.

This clonotype occurred many times. J is TRBJ1-5 and V is TRBV19, with D uncertain. CDR1 and CDR2 from the germline V gene are LNHDA and SQIVND (reference sequence). The CDR3 has 13 residues. Trimming took off 7 bases at V and 5 bases at J, with 12 bases between the two ends. The CDR3 loop reads CASTRSGDQPQHF. Written as DNA, the CDR3 is TGTGCCAGTACCCGATCCGGGGATCAGCCCCAGCATTTT. The variable domain in full, completed from reference TRBV19 and TRBJ1-5, reads DGGITQSPKYLFRKEGQNVTLSCEQNLNHDAMYWYRQDPGQGLRLIYYSQIVNDFQKGDIAEGYSVSREKKESFPLTVTSAQKNPTAFYLCASTRSGDQPQHFGDGTRLSIL.

This clonotype has more than one count but fewer than ten. The chain employs TRBV4-1 and TRBJ2-7, with D possibly being TRBD1 or TRBD2 (6 bases each). Germline CDR1 reads MGHRA; CDR2 reads YSYEKL. Trimming took off 4 bases at V and 2 bases at J, with 18 bases between the two ends. CDR3 length: 16 residues. The CDR3 loop reads CASSLLPTGGTYEQYF. The CDR3 DNA follows: TGCGCCAGCAGCCTACTACCGACAGGCGGGACCTACGAGCAGTACTTC.

This clonotype has ten or more counts. This rearrangement joins TRBV30 to TRBJ1-1, with 9 nucleotides matching TRBD1. This CDR3 region has 13 residues. V shed 0 bases, J shed 6 bases, and the junction held 2 bases outside the gene matches. Germline V gene lookup returns CDR1 GTSNPN and CDR2 SVGIG (reference sequence). This CDR3 is CAWSVTGGSEAFF. The DNA of the CDR3 is TGTGCCTGGAGTGTTACAGGGGGCTCTGAAGCTTTCTTT.

This clonotype was found many times. The gene calls are TRBV28 and TRBJ2-4; 7 bases line up with TRBD1. Per the germline V gene, CDR1 is MDHEN and CDR2 is SYDVKM. V trimming: 4 bases; J trimming: 3 bases; junction bases outside the gene matches: 12. This CDR3 spans 17 amino acids. The DNA for the CDR3 is TGTGCCAGCAGTTCCACCTCAACAGGGGCGGTCAAAAACATTCAGTACTTC. This encodes CASSSTSTGAVKNIQYF.

The chain is built from TRBV4-3 and TRBJ2-7; TRBD1 aligns across 9 bases. The germline gives CDR1 LGHNA, CDR2 YSLEER. Trimming cost V 3 bases and J 4 bases; bases outside gene matches: 10. The CDR3 totals 16 residues. This CDR3 is CASSHATGTGLYEQYF. Written as DNA, the CDR3 is TGCGCCAGCAGCCATGCTACCGGGACAGGGTTATACGAGCAGTACTTC.

This clonotype was recorded at least ten times. The rearrangement joins TRBV28 to TRBJ1-1, with D maybe TRBD1 (5 bases). The germline CDR1 and CDR2 sequences are MDHEN and SYDVKM. CDR3 length: 13 amino acids. Trimming left V 3 bases short and J 3 bases short, with 8 bases between. CDR3 protein: CASSFREDTEAFF. The CDR3 nucleotides are TGTGCCAGCAGTTTCAGGGAGGACACTGAAGCTTTCTTT.

This clonotype has just a few counts. The chain links TRBV12-3 or TRBV12-4 to TRBJ1-1, with D unclear. The CDR3 is 14 amino acids. Trimming took 5 bases from V and 1 from J, leaving 11 bases between them. CDR3: CASSPTHGNTEAFF. The CDR3 DNA follows: TGTGCCAGCAGTCCAACCCATGGGAACACTGAAGCTTTCTTT.

In this sample, this clonotype turned up many times. The chain employs TRBV6-5 and TRBJ2-7; 12 bases align to TRBD2. The CDR3 is 16 residues long. V lost 0 bases, J lost 6 bases, and 6 bases stayed unmatched. CDR1 and CDR2 from the germline V gene are MNHEY and SVGAGI. The CDR3 DNA reads TGTGCCAGCAGTTACTCCCAACTAGCGGGAGGACGCGAGCAGTACTTC. Protein product: CASSYSQLAGGREQYF.

The table lists this clonotype with a few counts. The chain couples TRBV19 to TRBJ1-1; D gene uncertain. Germline loops: CDR1 LNHDA, CDR2 SQIVND (reference sequence). The CDR3 sequence is 9 residues long. Trimming took off 10 bases at V and 8 bases at J, with 8 bases between the two ends. DNA of the CDR3: TGTGCCACTAGAACCGAAGCTTTCTTT. Translated: CATRTEAFF. Together with reference TRBV19 and TRBJ1-1, the CDR3 gives the full variable domain: DGGITQSPKYLFRKEGQNVTLSCEQNLNHDAMYWYRQDPGQGLRLIYYSQIVNDFQKGDIAEGYSVSREKKESFPLTVTSAQKNPTAFYLCATRTEAFFGQGTRLTVV.

This clonotype was counted many times. CDR3 in amino acids: CASSYSRNNLNIQYF. CDR3 nucleotide sequence: TGTGCCAGCAGTTACTCCCGGAACAACCTTAACATTCAGTACTTC. The V gene is TRBV6-2 or TRBV6-3, the J gene TRBJ2-4, with D unclear. The V end was cut by 0 bases, the J end by 7 bases, with 13 bases between. The CDR3 consists of 15 residues. Germline CDR1 MNHEY, CDR2 SVGEGT.

This clonotype has ten or more counts. The gene calls are TRBV6-5 and TRBJ1-1, with D possibly TRBD1 on 6 matching bases. Per the germline V gene, CDR1 is MNHEY and CDR2 is SVGAGI. Trimming left V 3 bases short and J 4 bases short, with 12 bases between. The CDR3 runs 14 residues. The CDR3 protein is CASSYEWGLTEAFF. The CDR3 DNA sequence: TGTGCCAGCAGTTATGAATGGGGGCTCACTGAAGCTTTCTTT.

This clonotype was counted ten times or more. CDR3 sequence (DNA): TGTGCCAGCACCCCGGGACTAGCGGGAGTTGTCCTTCCCGGGGAGCTGTTTTTT. Translating it yields CASTPGLAGVVLPGELFF. The rearrangement links TRBV12-3 or TRBV12-4 to TRBJ2-2, with 14 bases that match TRBD2. This CDR3 spans 18 amino acids. Germline trimming cut 7 bases from V and 6 bases from J; bases unmatched to any gene: 13.